Listed below are T cell receptor beta chains from one sample, sequenced in a study of PD-1 blockade in mismatch repair-deficient tumors. Repertoires were generated with immunoSEQ multiplex PCR, while TCRdb's copy carries only in-frame clones and drops some. The sample includes 100,000 or so clones, 65% to 85% of them seen just once. The sample here was peripheral blood, taken around 8 months after starting pembrolizumab. The receptors were gathered from an adult with mismatch repair-deficient cancer. Both conserved end residues are part of each CDR3. The order of the fields is D gene, J gene, clone size, V gene, CDR3 protein, CDR3 DNA. The D gene is left open where the match is weak. Size values are once, few and many counts, or a class for expanded clones, and some rows have none.

.	TRBJ1-1	few	TRBV10-3	CAIQGVRDTEAFF	TGTGCCATACAGGGCGTTCGCGACACTGAAGCTTTCTTT
TRBD1	TRBJ1-1	.	TRBV28	CASTRTGNEAFF	TGTGCCAGCACCCGGACAGGGAACGAAGCTTTCTTT
TRBD2	TRBJ2-2	few	TRBV29-1	CSVEVAGFANTGELFF	TGCAGCGTTGAAGTAGCGGGATTCGCGAACACCGGGGAGCTGTTTTTT
.	TRBJ2-2	.	TRBV2	CASSEVGLLNTGELFF	TGTGCCAGCAGTGAAGTGGGACTTCTGAACACCGGGGAGCTGTTTTTT
TRBD2	TRBJ2-5	.	TRBV2	CASSGERDLQETQYF	TGTGCCAGCAGTGGGGAGCGGGACCTACAAGAGACCCAGTACTTC
TRBD2	TRBJ2-1	.	TRBV29-1	CSGSGSGEQFF	TGCAGCGGAAGCGGGAGTGGTGAGCAGTTCTTC
.	TRBJ2-1	.	TRBV11-1	CASSPGSSYNEQFF	TGTGCCAGCAGCCCCGGGAGCTCCTACAATGAGCAGTTCTTC
.	TRBJ2-3	.	TRBV11-3	CASSSDRRSSTDTQYF	TGTGCCAGCAGCTCTGACAGGAGATCTAGCACAGATACGCAGTATTTT
.	TRBJ2-5	.	TRBV6-5	CASSYMGAQETQYF	TGTGCCAGCAGTTACATGGGGGCTCAAGAGACCCAGTACTTC
.	TRBJ1-1	.	TRBV19	CASSIARSRGREAFF	TGTGCCAGTAGTATTGCAAGGAGTCGGGGGAGGGAAGCTTTCTTT
.	TRBJ2-3	.	TRBV5-4	CASSLMALSDTQYF	TGTGCCAGCAGCTTGATGGCTCTATCAGATACGCAGTATTTT
.	TRBJ1-1	.	TRBV19	CASSATANTEAFF	TGTGCCAGTAGTGCGACAGCAAACACTGAAGCTTTCTTT
.	TRBJ2-1	.	TRBV11-3	CASSSGAIGLFF	TGTGCCAGCAGCTCAGGCGCGATAGGACTGTTCTTC
TRBD1	TRBJ1-4	.	TRBV13	CASSSDRVPEKLFF	TGTGCCAGCAGCTCGGACAGGGTTCCTGAAAAACTGTTTTTT
.	TRBJ2-7	.	TRBV5-1	CASSLKEQGGSYEQYF	TGCGCCAGCAGCTTGAAGGAGCAGGGCGGCTCCTACGAGCAGTACTTC
TRBD1	TRBJ1-5	few	TRBV29-1	CSVTTGVDQPQHF	TGCAGCGTTACCACAGGGGTCGATCAGCCCCAGCATTTT
.	TRBJ2-1	.	TRBV6-5	CASGLLGSEQFF	TGTGCCAGCGGACTCCTTGGGAGTGAGCAGTTCTTC
.	TRBJ1-5	.	TRBV6-1	CASGGSNQPQHF	TGTGCCAGCGGGGGGAGCAATCAGCCCCAGCATTTT
TRBD1	TRBJ2-7	.	TRBV19	CASSMGTGAGEQYF	TGTGCCAGTAGTATGGGGACAGGGGCCGGCGAGCAGTACTTC
TRBD1	TRBJ2-1	.	TRBV11-3	CASSLAQGADNEQFF	TGTGCCAGCAGCTTAGCCCAGGGGGCGGACAATGAGCAGTTCTTC
.	TRBJ2-2	few	TRBV30	CAWSVGSGELFF	TGTGCCTGGAGTGTCGGGTCCGGGGAGCTGTTTTTT
TRBD2	TRBJ2-5	once	TRBV6-1	CASSEGLAKETQYF	TGTGCCAGCAGTGAAGGACTAGCTAAGGAGACCCAGTACTTC
.	TRBJ2-7	medium-sized	TRBV6-5	CASSPQGQNYEQYF	TGTGCCAGCAGTCCTCAAGGACAGAACTACGAGCAGTACTTC
.	TRBJ2-1	.	TRBV4-2	CASSPMAGNEQFF	TGTGCCAGCAGCCCGATGGCGGGGAATGAGCAGTTCTTC
.	TRBJ1-3	.	TRBV9	CASSPASGSSGNTIYF	TGTGCCAGCAGCCCGGCCTCAGGGAGCTCTGGAAACACCATATATTTT
TRBD1	TRBJ1-3	.	TRBV29-1	CSIRQGSSSGNTIYF	TGCAGCATACGACAGGGATCGAGCTCTGGAAACACCATATATTTT
TRBD1	TRBJ2-5	few	TRBV4-3	CASSQDWTGQETQYF	TGCGCCAGCAGCCAAGATTGGACAGGCCAAGAGACCCAGTACTTC
TRBD2	TRBJ2-1	.	TRBV5-1	CASSLVGSGRTVENNEQFF	TGCGCCAGCAGCTTGGTCGGTAGCGGGAGGACGGTCGAGAACAATGAGCAGTTCTTC
.	TRBJ2-3	.	TRBV29-1	CTTAGPDTQYF	TGCACAACGGCGGGGCCAGATACGCAGTATTTT
TRBD2	TRBJ2-1	.	TRBV5-1	CASSAGLNINEQFF	TGCGCCAGCAGCGCGGGACTAAATATAAATGAGCAGTTCTTC
TRBD2	TRBJ2-3	.	TRBV4-3	CASSQGPSGIGTDTQYF	TGCGCCAGCAGCCAAGGCCCTAGCGGGATTGGGACAGATACGCAGTATTTT
.	TRBJ2-7	once	TRBV21-1	CASSKVDSASYEQYF	TGTGCCAGCAGCAAAGTTGATAGCGCCTCCTACGAGCAGTACTTC
.	TRBJ1-3	once	TRBV7-9	CAITTPLNTIYF	TGTGCCATCACAACCCCGCTAAACACCATATATTTT
.	TRBJ2-3	few	TRBV15	CATSREITDTQYF	TGTGCCACCAGCAGGGAAATTACAGATACGCAGTATTTT
TRBD2	TRBJ2-1	.	TRBV30	CAWSLGSGAYNEQFF	TGTGCCTGGAGTCTCGGTAGCGGGGCCTACAATGAGCAGTTCTTC
.	TRBJ1-2	once	TRBV5-1	CASSRDMDYGYTF	TGCGCCAGCAGCCGGGACATGGACTATGGCTACACCTTC
.	TRBJ2-1	once	TRBV4-1	CASSQDINWSSYNEQFF	TGCGCCAGCAGCCAAGATATTAACTGGAGCTCCTACAATGAGCAGTTCTTC
TRBD1	TRBJ1-1	few	TRBV5-4	CASSGGQGGTEAFF	TGTGCCAGCAGCGGGGGACAGGGGGGCACTGAAGCTTTCTTT
.	TRBJ1-2	.	TRBV25-1	CASSQGYGYTF	TGTGCCAGCAGTCAAGGCTATGGCTACACCTTC
TRBD2	TRBJ2-1	.	TRBV27	CASYLLAGGRNEQFF	TGTGCCAGCTACCTTCTAGCGGGAGGTCGGAATGAGCAGTTCTTC
TRBD1	TRBJ2-6	.	TRBV7-9	CASSWTGPGANVLTF	TGTGCCAGCAGCTGGACAGGCCCTGGGGCCAACGTCCTGACTTTC
.	TRBJ1-4	once	TRBV5-6	CASSRTATNEKLFF	TGTGCCAGCAGCCGGACAGCCACTAATGAAAAACTGTTTTTT
.	TRBJ2-7	once	TRBV6-1	CASRTVGYNDEQYF	TGTGCCAGCAGAACCGTGGGGTATAACGACGAGCAGTACTTC
TRBD1	TRBJ1-1	.	TRBV5-6	CASIPGQGWGTEAFF	TGTGCCAGCATTCCAGGACAGGGATGGGGCACTGAAGCTTTCTTT
.	TRBJ1-5	.	TRBV19	CASSPNRHQPQHF	TGTGCCAGTAGTCCAAACAGGCATCAGCCCCAGCATTTT
.	TRBJ1-5	.	TRBV12-5	CASGLVLGTPNQPQHF	TGTGCTAGTGGTTTGGTACTAGGGACACCCAATCAGCCCCAGCATTTT
TRBD1	TRBJ1-2	.	TRBV6-1	CASSEIRGRNGYTF	TGTGCCAGCAGTGAAATCAGGGGGCGAAATGGCTACACCTTC
TRBD1	TRBJ1-2	.	TRBV27	CASTPGQGYYGYTF	TGTGCCAGCACACCGGGACAGGGGTACTATGGCTACACCTTC
TRBD2	TRBJ2-1	.	TRBV27	CASSFSKRVTSGRANEQFF	TGTGCCAGCAGTTTCTCCAAACGAGTGACTAGCGGGAGGGCAAATGAGCAGTTCTTC
.	TRBJ2-2	.	TRBV14	CASSHSTGELFF	TGTGCCAGCAGCCATAGCACCGGGGAGCTGTTTTTT